Presented here are 26 T cell receptor beta chains from one specimen sequenced in a study of blood T cell repertoires in COVID-19. Data came from immunoSEQ multiplex PCR; TCRdb stores just in-frame clones and leaves some out. The data hold approximately 100,000 clones, with 75% to 90% observed a single time. The sample was peripheral blood. The receptor source for this set is a human donor in a cohort sampled during active COVID-19.

V and J are TRBV7-6 and TRBJ1-2, with a weak D call TRBD1 (5 bases). This CDR3 comprises 14 residues. CDR1 is SGHVS, CDR2 FNYEAQ, per germline. Deletions cut 5 bases from V and 4 bases from J, with 14 bases between. This CDR3 reads CASSPSTDPYGYTF. DNA of the CDR3: TGTGCCAGCAGCCCTTCGACAGACCCCTATGGCTACACCTTC.

The rearrangement uses TRBV7-8 and TRBJ1-5; tentative D call: TRBD1 (5 bases). Germline CDR1 is SGHVS and CDR2 is FQNEAQ. The length of the CDR3 is 16 residues. V was trimmed by 5 bases and J by 0 bases, leaving 14 bases between them. The CDR3 nucleotides read TGTGCCAGCAGCCCTAGCGGGGCATATAGCAATCAGCCCCAGCATTTT. Protein: CASSPSGAYSNQPQHF.

The V gene is TRBV2, the J gene TRBJ1-1; 7 nucleotides line up with TRBD1. Germline V gene lookup returns CDR1 SNHLY and CDR2 FYNNEI. The junction had 11 bases not matched to a gene; V was cut back by 7 bases and J by 0 bases. The CDR3 is 16 residues long. The CDR3 coding sequence is TGTGCCAGCATCCGCGGAGCACAGGGGCTGAACACTGAAGCTTTCTTT. Translated, it gives CASIRGAQGLNTEAFF. Using reference TRBV2 and TRBJ1-1 for the parts outside the CDR3, the full variable domain is EPEVTQTPSHQVTQMGQEVILRCVPISNHLYFYWYRQILGQKVEFLVSFYNNEISEKSEIFDDQFSVERPDGSNFTLKIRSTKLEDSAMYFCASIRGAQGLNTEAFFGQGTRLTVV.

The J gene is TRBJ2-2, the V gene TRBV27; D perhaps matches TRBD1 (5 bases). CDR1 is MNHEY and CDR2 is SMNVEV in the germline V gene (reference sequence). The ends were cut back, 5 bases at V and 8 bases at J, with 9 bases in the middle. CDR3 length: 12 residues. The CDR3 DNA sequence: TGTGCCAGCAGTCTACAGGAGGGGGAGCTGTTTTTT. Translated, it gives CASSLQEGELFF.

This chain joins TRBV5-4 and TRBJ1-3; TRBD1 matches 9 bases. Germline V gene data show CDR1 as SGHNT and CDR2 as YYREEE (reference sequence). The CDR3 is 15 amino acids. V gave up 4 bases and J gave up 4 bases; unmatched junction bases: 6. The CDR3 spells CASSVGTGFGNTIYF. For the CDR3, the DNA is TGTGCCAGCAGCGTCGGGACAGGGTTCGGAAACACCATATATTTT.

V and J are TRBV29-1 and TRBJ1-1; TRBD1 agrees at 7 bases. Losses at the gene ends were 5 bases for V and 6 bases for J; bases not matched to a gene: 12. The CDR3 has 14 amino acids. CDR1 is SQVTM and CDR2 is ANQGSEA in the germline V gene. CDR3 bases: TGCAGCGTTACTCCTCCCTTGCAGGGGGCTGAAGCTTTCTTT. This sequence encodes CSVTPPLQGAEAFF.

The chain joins TRBV6-5 to TRBJ2-5, with 8 nucleotides matching TRBD1. Looked up from germline, CDR1 is MNHEY and CDR2 is SVGAGI. CDR3 length equals 15 residues. The V and J ends lost 6 bases and 4 bases, in that order; junction bases with no gene match: 10. The CDR3 loop is CASRGGTGPGETQYF. The CDR3 region has the DNA TGTGCCAGCAGGGGCGGGACAGGCCCAGGAGAGACCCAGTACTTC.

Only a few counts were recorded for this clone. The V and J genes are TRBV4-1 and TRBJ2-7, with 7 bases that match TRBD2. The CDR3 runs 16 residues. CDR1 and CDR2 (germline): MGHRA, YSYEKL. V lost 2 bases to trimming and J lost 5 bases; unmatched junction nucleotides: 12. CDR3 loop: CASSQSGRPFRDEQYF. In nucleotides, the CDR3 is TGCGCCAGCAGCCAATCCGGGAGGCCGTTTCGCGACGAGCAGTACTTC.

This clone was detected only once. The chain's CDR3 is CASSWTVNTEAFF. The CDR3 coding sequence is TGTGCCAGCAGTTGGACAGTGAACACTGAAGCTTTCTTT. The chain employs TRBV6-4 and TRBJ1-1, with D possibly TRBD1 on 6 matching bases. V gave up 5 bases and J gave up 0 bases, with 7 bases separating them. The CDR3 contains 13 residues. Germline V gene data show CDR1 as MRHNA and CDR2 as SNTAGT.

This rearrangement joins TRBV5-5 to TRBJ1-1; 7 bases align to TRBD1. The V and J ends lost 4 bases and 1 base, in that order; junction bases with no gene match: 10. This CDR3 has 16 amino acids. The germline gives CDR1 SGHKS, CDR2 YYEKEE (reference sequence). The DNA of the CDR3 is TGTGCCAGCAGCCGACAAAGGGGGCAGGGGAACACTGAAGCTTTCTTT. This sequence encodes CASSRQRGQGNTEAFF.

The chain links TRBV27 to TRBJ2-6; D not certain. V was clipped by 7 bases and J by 0 bases, with 4 bases between them. The CDR3 is 13 amino acids. Germline CDR1 is MNHEY and CDR2 is SMNVEV (reference sequence). CDR3 DNA: TGTGCCAGCACTTACTCTGGGGCCAACGTCCTGACTTTC. The encoded protein is CASTYSGANVLTF.

The sample holds one count of this clone. This chain connects TRBV6-5 to TRBJ1-1, with 7 bases identical to TRBD1. The CDR3 runs 12 residues. Trimming cost V 5 bases and J 10 bases; bases outside gene matches: 7. Per the germline V gene, CDR1 is MNHEY and CDR2 is SVGAGI. DNA of the CDR3: TGTGCCAGCAGTCACCAGGGGGGAAGAGCTTTCTTT. It yields the protein CASSHQGGRAFF.

The chain links TRBV2 to TRBJ2-7; TRBD1 might be the D (6 bases). With 5 bases removed from V and 2 bases from J, the gap between germline ends came to 13 bases. Germline-derived CDR1 and CDR2 are SNHLY and FYNNEI. The CDR3 covers 14 residues. CDR3 residues: CASSIDRSAYEQYF. CDR3 bases: TGTGCCAGCAGTATCGACAGGAGTGCCTACGAGCAGTACTTC.

The rearrangement joins TRBV5-1 to TRBJ2-1, with D hard to call. Germline-derived CDR1 and CDR2 are SGHRS and YFSETQ. The CDR3 extends over 12 amino acids. V lost 0 bases and J 8 bases, leaving 6 bases between the germline ends. CDR3 sequence: CASSLAQDEQFF. CDR3 sequence (DNA): TGCGCCAGCAGCTTGGCTCAGGATGAGCAGTTCTTC.

The count of this clone is one. The rearrangement links TRBV29-1 to TRBJ1-2; D is undetermined. In germline, CDR1 is SQVTM, CDR2 ANQGSEA. Between the trimmed V and J ends, which lost 7 bases and 8 bases, there was a span of 20 bases. CDR3 length: 13 residues. This CDR3 reads CSASPREGYGYTF. The CDR3 DNA follows: TGCAGCGCCTCCCCCCGAGAGGGTTACGGCTACACCTTC.

This chain links TRBV24-1 with TRBJ2-2, with D possibly TRBD1 on 5 matching bases. The CDR3 has 13 residues. Germline values: CDR1 KGHDR, CDR2 SFDVKD. V shed 4 bases and J shed 7 bases, with 9 bases lying between them. The CDR3 here is CATSDPGNGELFF. In DNA form, the CDR3 reads TGTGCCACCAGTGACCCAGGGAACGGGGAGCTGTTTTTT.

V is TRBV9 and J is TRBJ2-5; D possibly corresponds to TRBD1 (6 bases). From germline, CDR1 is SGDLS and CDR2 YYNGEE. V lost 0 bases to trimming and J lost 5 bases, with 14 bases between them. The CDR3 extends over 15 amino acids. The CDR3 DNA reads TGTGCCAGCAGCGTAGCTACTAGGGGGAGTGAGACCCAGTACTTC. Translation: CASSVATRGSETQYF.

This chain uses TRBV4-2 with TRBJ2-3; TRBD1 is a possible D gene (5 bases). The CDR3 contains 16 residues. V lost 0 bases to trimming and J lost 0 bases, with 10 bases between them. Germline CDR1 is LGHNA and CDR2 is YNFKEQ. This CDR3 reads CASSQDPHRSTDTQYF. CDR3 sequence (DNA): TGTGCCAGCAGCCAAGATCCCCACAGGAGCACAGATACGCAGTATTTT.

The chain uses TRBV15 and TRBJ2-5; 11 nucleotides line up with TRBD2. Per germline, CDR1 LNHNV and CDR2 YYDKDF (reference sequence). This CDR3 is built from 16 residues. V was clipped by 3 bases and J by 5 bases; unmatched bases: 8. CDR3 sequence reads: CATSSISGGARETQYF. In nucleotides, the CDR3 is TGTGCCACCAGCAGTATTAGCGGGGGGGCGCGGGAGACCCAGTACTTC.

This clone was found once. The chain links TRBV6-2 or TRBV6-3 to TRBJ2-5; D may be TRBD1 (6 bases). Between the trimmed V and J ends, which lost 5 bases and 0 bases, there was a span of 13 bases. This CDR3 has 15 residues. Germline lookup yields CDR1 MNHEY and CDR2 SVGEGT. This CDR3 reads CASSHRVLNQETQYF. CDR3 sequence (DNA): TGTGCCAGCAGTCACAGGGTTTTGAACCAAGAGACCCAGTACTTC.

Here the CDR3 DNA reads TGTGCCAGCAGCCAGCCTTCCCACAGCGGGGGTAACACCGGGGAGCTGTTTTTT. It codes for CASSQPSHSGGNTGELFF. The chain combines TRBV3-1 (or the pseudogene TRBV3-2) with TRBJ2-2; TRBD2 agrees at 8 bases. This CDR3 comprises 18 residues. The J segment lost 2 bases and the V segment lost 3 bases, leaving 11 bases of the junction unmatched. CDR1 is LGHDT and CDR2 is YNNKEL in the germline V gene (reference sequence).

This clone was seen a handful of times. The rearrangement uses TRBV9 and TRBJ2-3, with D possibly TRBD1 on 5 matching bases. Trimming took 0 bases from V and 7 from J, leaving 12 bases between them. Looked up from germline, CDR1 is SGDLS and CDR2 is YYNGEE. The CDR3 extends over 14 amino acids. The CDR3 sequence: CASSVDPQGNTQYF. The CDR3, as DNA: TGTGCCAGCAGCGTAGACCCCCAGGGCAATACGCAGTATTTT.

This chain uses TRBV19 with TRBJ2-2; no firm D call. This CDR3 contains 13 residues. Looked up from germline, CDR1 is LNHDA and CDR2 is SQIVND (reference sequence). V was pared by 1 base and J by 6 bases, with 6 bases between. The CDR3 DNA follows: TGTGCCAGTAGTATAGGGCTTCCCGGGGAGCTGTTTTTT. As protein: CASSIGLPGELFF.

The chain combines TRBV11-2 with TRBJ1-1, with D unclear. The CDR3 loop spans 14 amino acids. The germline CDR1 and CDR2 sequences are SGHAT and FQNNGV. Trimming stripped 3 bases from V and 5 bases from J, with 13 bases between. Written as DNA, the CDR3 is TGTGCCAGCAGCTTCCGCGGTCCGCGGACTGAAGCTTTCTTT. This translates into CASSFRGPRTEAFF. Drawing the rest from reference TRBV11-2 and TRBJ1-1, the complete variable domain is EAGVAQSPRYKIIEKRQSVAFWCNPISGHATLYWYQQILGQGPKLLIQFQNNGVVDDSQLPKDRFSAERLKGVDSTLKIQPAKLEDSAVYLCASSFRGPRTEAFFGQGTRLTVV.

This chain connects TRBV5-1 to TRBJ2-3; D is perhaps TRBD1 (6 bases). The germline CDR1 and CDR2 sequences are SGHRS and YFSETQ. The CDR3 sequence is 12 residues long. Trimming removed 4 bases at V and 7 bases at J, with 10 bases between. The CDR3 spells CASSDRPYTQYF. CDR3 in DNA: TGCGCCAGCAGCGACAGGCCGTATACGCAGTATTTT.

This clone has just a few counts. The chain uses TRBV5-8 and TRBJ2-1, with 12 bases matching TRBD1. The length of the CDR3 is 16 residues. The trim removed 4 bases at V and 9 bases at J, leaving 11 bases unmatched. Germline V CDR1 and CDR2: SGHTS, YDEGEE. CDR3 sequence reads: CASSTPGQGAVSEQFF. The CDR3 nucleotides are TGTGCCAGCAGCACGCCGGGACAGGGGGCGGTCAGTGAGCAGTTCTTC.